A selection of T cell receptor beta chains follows, all from one sample in a study of blood T cells in healthy people across ages. TCRdb itself ran the 5' RACE reads through MiXCR, one entry per CDR3 protein. The sample lists 1.5 million to 1.9 million distinct CDR3 sequences, about 45% occurring once. The material sequenced was blood. Receptors originate from a woman between 18 and 29 years old in good health. The CDR3 runs from the conserved cysteine through the conserved F or W. D genes are given only for firm matches. A clone size is listed for some rows: how often the clone was seen (once, few, many), or a class if it is expanded.

abundance,j_gene,d_gene,v_gene,CDR3nt,CDR3aa
NA,TRBJ1-4,NA,TRBV21-1,TGTGCCAGCTGGACAGGGGATAATGAAAAACTGTTTTTT,CASWTGDNEKLFF
few,TRBJ2-1,TRBD2,TRBV12-5,TGTGCTAGTGGTTCCACCCCTAGCGGGAGGCCCTACAATGAGCAGTTCTTC,CASGSTPSGRPYNEQFF
NA,TRBJ2-7,TRBD2,TRBV4-3,TGCGCCAGCAGCCAAGACTTTGGGACTAGCGGTGGCAATGAGCAGTACTTC,CASSQDFGTSGGNEQYF
few,TRBJ2-7,NA,TRBV7-9,TGTGCCAGAAGCATGATAGCGGACAATGAGCAGTACTTC,CARSMIADNEQYF
few,TRBJ1-1,TRBD1,TRBV6-2/TRBV6-3,TGTGCCAGCAGGCCGAGGACAGGATTGAACACTGAAGCTTTCTTT,CASRPRTGLNTEAFF
NA,TRBJ1-1,NA,TRBV6-1,TGTGCCAGCGGACTGGGGGGGGGCGGAATGAACACTGAAGCTTTCTTT,CASGLGGGGMNTEAFF
NA,TRBJ2-3,NA,TRBV10-3,TGTGCCATCAGTTGGTCTGGGCCCCGAAATTCAGATACGCAGTATTTT,CAISWSGPRNSDTQYF
NA,TRBJ2-1,TRBD1,TRBV12-3/TRBV12-4,TGTGCCAGCAGTTCCCGGACAGGGAATTACAATGAGCAGTTCTTC,CASSSRTGNYNEQFF
NA,TRBJ2-7,NA,TRBV15,TGTGCCACCAGCAGAGATATTGGGGGAGGGGGCCCTTCCTACGAGCAGTACTTC,CATSRDIGGGGPSYEQYF
once,TRBJ2-2,NA,TRBV7-3,TGTGCCAGCGGCAAGGACCCGAACACCGGGGAGCTGTTTTTT,CASGKDPNTGELFF
few,TRBJ2-1,TRBD2,TRBV20-1,TGCAGTGCGGAAACCCGGGACTACAACTACAATGAGCAGTTCTTC,CSAETRDYNYNEQFF
NA,TRBJ2-3,NA,TRBV2,TGTGCCAGCACGGGGACCCGCACAGATACGCAGTATTTT,CASTGTRTDTQYF
NA,TRBJ2-3,NA,TRBV7-9,TGTGCCAGCAGCTTACAGGCCATCACAGATACGCAGTATTTT,CASSLQAITDTQYF
NA,TRBJ1-5,NA,TRBV10-3,TGTGCCATCAGTGAGGGAATCGGCAGGGTACATCAGCCCCAGCATTTT,CAISEGIGRVHQPQHF
NA,TRBJ1-2,NA,TRBV6-2/TRBV6-3,TGTGCCAGCACTAACTCCCCAGGGGATGACTATGGCTACACCTTC,CASTNSPGDDYGYTF
NA,TRBJ2-5,NA,TRBV7-2,TGTGCCAGCAGCTTAGGAGTCATGGGTGAGACCCAGTACTTC,CASSLGVMGETQYF
few,TRBJ2-1,NA,TRBV29-1,TGCAGCGGAAGACAACCCCGGAGCTCCTACAATGAGCAGTTCTTC,CSGRQPRSSYNEQFF
NA,TRBJ1-2,NA,TRBV20-1,TGCAGTGCCTCCCCTTATTGGTATGGCTACACCTTC,CSASPYWYGYTF
NA,TRBJ1-1,NA,TRBV12-5,TGTGCTAGTGGTTGGGTATCTGGCACTGAAGCTTTCTTT,CASGWVSGTEAFF
few,TRBJ2-7,NA,TRBV20-1,TGCAGTGCTAGTGCGATCGGGGGCACCTACGAGCAGTACTTC,CSASAIGGTYEQYF
few,TRBJ2-1,NA,TRBV24-1,TGTGCCACCAGTGATGCGGGACAGACCTTAAACAATGAGAAGTTCTTC,CATSDAGQTLNNEKFF
NA,TRBJ1-1,TRBD1,TRBV20-1,TGCAGTGCTGGGACCGGGACAGGGTACACTGAAGCTTTCTTT,CSAGTGTGYTEAFF
NA,TRBJ2-1,NA,TRBV24-1,TGTGCCACCAGTGATCTCGGGCAGAGCGACAATGAGCAGTTCTTC,CATSDLGQSDNEQFF
few,TRBJ2-7,NA,TRBV27,TGTGCCAGCAGTTTACGGGGGGCGATTTCCTACGAGCAGTACTTC,CASSLRGAISYEQYF
NA,TRBJ2-3,NA,TRBV27,TGTGCCAGCAATCGAAGACAGGAGGGTGATACGCAGTATTTT,CASNRRQEGDTQYF
NA,TRBJ1-6,NA,TRBV20-1,TGCAGTGCCAGCATCGAGGGGGACAATATGCCACCCCTCCACTTT,CSASIEGDNMPPLHF
NA,TRBJ1-5,NA,TRBV27,TGTGCCAGCAAGGGAGTGCTACATGGCAATCAGCCCCAGCATTTT,CASKGVLHGNQPQHF
NA,TRBJ2-7,NA,TRBV6-5,TGTGCCAGCAGTGCCCGGGATGTAAACTACGAGCAGTACTTC,CASSARDVNYEQYF
NA,TRBJ2-7,TRBD2,TRBV19,TGTGCCAGTAGTTCCCGAGGGACTAGCGTCTACGAGCAGTACTTC,CASSSRGTSVYEQYF
few,TRBJ2-1,NA,TRBV10-3,TGTGCCATCAGTGAATCCGGGGCCCCCATATTTAGGGAGCAGTTCTTC,CAISESGAPIFREQFF
NA,TRBJ1-1,NA,TRBV10-3,TGTGCCATCAGGTCGCCGGGGGGACGCACGAACACTGAAGCTTTCTTT,CAIRSPGGRTNTEAFF
NA,TRBJ1-5,TRBD1,TRBV30,TGTGCCTGGAGTCAGACAGGGCCTTTCAATCAGCCCCAACATTTT,CAWSQTGPFNQPQHF
few,TRBJ2-7,NA,TRBV6-6,TGTGCCAGCAGTTACGGGCTTGGTGACAATGAGCAGTACTTC,CASSYGLGDNEQYF
many,TRBJ1-5,NA,TRBV7-2,TGTGCCAGCAGCTATCCATGCGTCAGGAGCCGAAATCAGCCCCAGCATTTT,CASSYPCVRSRNQPQHF
NA,TRBJ2-1,NA,TRBV9,TGTGCCAGCAGCGTAGGCGGGGATTTGAATGAGCAGTTCTTC,CASSVGGDLNEQFF
NA,TRBJ1-5,NA,TRBV18,TGTGCCAGCTCGGCAGAGCGCAGCAATCAGCCCCAGCATTTT,CASSAERSNQPQHF
once,TRBJ2-5,NA,TRBV5-1,TGCGCCAGCAGCTTTGACGGGTCCCGGTCGGGGACCCAGTACTTC,CASSFDGSRSGTQYF
NA,TRBJ2-1,NA,TRBV28,TGTGCCAGCAGTTCCCCAGGGGATGGTTACAATGAGCAGTTCTTC,CASSSPGDGYNEQFF
few,TRBJ1-2,NA,TRBV10-3,TGTGCCATCAGTGTCGGGGGGCTTGGCTACACCTTC,CAISVGGLGYTF
NA,TRBJ1-5,NA,TRBV7-4,TGTGCCAGCAGCTTAACCTCTCGGGTTGGGGAGGATCAGCCCCAGCATTTT,CASSLTSRVGEDQPQHF
NA,TRBJ2-7,NA,TRBV6-6,TGTGCCAGCAGATCAGGCTCGGCCGAGCAGTACTTC,CASRSGSAEQYF
once,TRBJ2-5,NA,TRBV10-3,TGTGCCACGAAGGGACAACTCACGAGGCAAGAGACCCAGTACTTC,CATKGQLTRQETQYF